This TCR beta chain was captured by sequencing in a study of technical replicates of blood from several donors. Clones were sequenced by immunoSEQ multiplex PCR, and TCRdb holds only the in-frame ones, with some missing. The repertoire includes roughly 76,000 clones, approximately 94% of them detected once, and about 0.25% sits in the top ten. This TCR was sampled from a human donor in good health. What was sequenced was T cells isolated from PBMCs.

The CDR3 spells CASSRSGATDTQYF. The DNA of the CDR3 is TGTGCCAGCAGTCGGTCAGGGGCCACAGATACGCAGTATTTT. The rearrangement uses TRBV6-4 and TRBJ2-3; a weak D match, TRBD1 (6 bases). The CDR3 spans 14 residues. Trimming left V 5 bases short and J 2 bases short, with 11 bases between. Germline V CDR1 and CDR2: MRHNA, SNTAGT.